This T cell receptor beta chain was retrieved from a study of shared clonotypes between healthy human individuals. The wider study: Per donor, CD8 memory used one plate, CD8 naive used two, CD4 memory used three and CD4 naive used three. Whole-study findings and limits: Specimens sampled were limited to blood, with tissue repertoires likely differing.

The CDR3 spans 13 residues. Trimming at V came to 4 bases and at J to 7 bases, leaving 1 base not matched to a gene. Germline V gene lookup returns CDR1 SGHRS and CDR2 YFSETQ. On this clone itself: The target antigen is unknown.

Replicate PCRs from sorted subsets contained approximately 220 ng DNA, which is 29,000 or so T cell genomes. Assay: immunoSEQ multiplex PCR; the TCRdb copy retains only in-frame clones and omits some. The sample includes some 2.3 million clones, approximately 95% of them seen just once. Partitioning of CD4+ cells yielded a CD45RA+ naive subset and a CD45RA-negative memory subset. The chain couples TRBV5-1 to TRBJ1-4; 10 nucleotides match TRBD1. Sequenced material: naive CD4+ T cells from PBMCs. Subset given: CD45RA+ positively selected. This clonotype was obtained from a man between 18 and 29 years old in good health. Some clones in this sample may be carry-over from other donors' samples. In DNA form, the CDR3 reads TGCGCCAGCAGCGGGACAGGGGTTGAAAAACTGTTTTTT. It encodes CASSGTGVEKLFF. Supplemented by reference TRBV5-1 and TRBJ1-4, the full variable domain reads KAGVTQTPRYLIKTRGQQVTLSCSPISGHRSVSWYQQTPGQGLQFLFEYFSETQRNKGNFPGRFSGRQFSNSRSEMNVSTLELGDSALYLCASSGTGVEKLFFGSGTQLSVL.